These 22 T cell receptor beta chains originate from one sample sequenced in a study of CD8 T cells in ankylosing spondylitis. From the 5' RACE reads, TCRdb called clonotypes with MiXCR, one entry per CDR3 protein. The sample holds almost 250,000 distinct CDR3 sequences, more than 25% seen once. The sequenced sample consisted of blood, either unsorted or a sorted T cell fraction (not recorded which). Source of these receptors: a male donor with ankylosing spondylitis or in good health (not recorded which).

This clonotype was counted a few times. V gene TRBV3-1 combines with J gene TRBJ1-6; D remains unclear. Germline V gene lookup returns CDR1 LGHDT and CDR2 YNNKEL (reference sequence). V gave up 3 bases and J gave up 9 bases, with 12 bases separating them. The CDR3 sequence is 14 residues long. CDR3 residues: CASSHGEGGSPLHF. CDR3 sequence (DNA): TGTGCCAGCAGCCATGGCGAGGGTGGTTCACCCCTCCACTTT.

This clonotype turned up a few times. The rearrangement links TRBV6-6 to TRBJ2-2; D is unclear. This CDR3 is built from 13 residues. V was shortened by 0 bases and J by 8 bases, with 7 bases between the two germline ends. From germline, CDR1 is MNHNY and CDR2 SVGAGI (reference sequence). Here the CDR3 DNA reads TGTGCCAGCAGTTACTCGAGTCTGGGGGAGCTGTTTTTT. The encoded protein is CASSYSSLGELFF.

In its sample, this clonotype was seen a few times. The V and J genes are TRBV18 and TRBJ2-1, with D maybe TRBD2 (6 bases). The germline V and J ends were trimmed by 4 bases and 4 bases, with 8 bases remaining between them. The CDR3 totals 13 residues. From germline, CDR1 is KGHSH and CDR2 LQKENI. The CDR3 loop is CASSRDFYNEQFF. The CDR3 DNA reads as TGTGCCAGCTCACGGGACTTTTACAATGAGCAGTTCTTC. Filled out from reference TRBV18 and TRBJ2-1, the complete variable domain reads NAGVMQNPRHLVRRRGQEARLRCSPMKGHSHVYWYRQLPEEGLKFMVYLQKENIIDESGMPKERFSAEFPKEGPSILRIQQVVRGDSAAYFCASSRDFYNEQFFGPGTRLTVL.

For this clonotype: Germline and junction disagree at one end, which may indicate a read error. The chain uses TRBV5-1 and TRBJ2-5, with TRBD1 identical over 8 bases. Germline lookup yields CDR1 SGHRS and CDR2 YFSETQ. This CDR3 has 16 amino acids. Here the CDR3 DNA reads TGCGCCAGTAGCTTGGACAGGGATGCGTACCAAGAGACCCAGTACTTC. It codes for CASSLDRDAYQETQYF.

This clonotype was seen a handful of times. CDR3 sequence: CATSRDQVGQPLDEQYF. The CDR3 nucleotides are TGTGCCACCAGCAGAGATCAAGTAGGTCAGCCTCTCGACGAGCAGTACTTC. V is TRBV15 and J is TRBJ2-7; D is unclear. Germline CDR1 and CDR2: LNHNV and YYDKDF (reference sequence). CDR3 length: 17 amino acids. V lost 0 bases to trimming and J lost 5 bases, with 20 bases between them.

The chain carries TRBV9 and TRBJ2-1; no clear D. The CDR3 totals 12 residues. Germline V lookup: CDR1 SGDLS, CDR2 YYNGEE. Trimming took off 0 bases at V and 8 bases at J, with 6 bases between the two ends. CDR3 DNA: TGTGCCAGCAGCGTAGTGGGCGATGAGCAGTTCTTC. It codes for CASSVVGDEQFF.

The J gene is TRBJ2-1, the V gene TRBV12-3 or TRBV12-4; D is unresolved. The CDR3 is made up of 11 amino acids. The germline V and J ends were trimmed by 4 bases and 8 bases, with 6 bases remaining between them. CDR3 in amino acids: CASSSLHEQFF. Here the CDR3 DNA reads TGTGCCAGCAGTTCTCTCCATGAGCAGTTCTTC.

J is TRBJ2-7 and V is TRBV10-3; the D gene could be TRBD1 or TRBD2 (5 bases each). In germline, CDR1 is ENHRY, CDR2 SYGVKD. V was clipped by 5 bases and J by 9 bases, with 23 bases between them. The CDR3 contains 15 residues. The CDR3 DNA follows: TGTGCCATCAGTCCTGGGGAGCGAGAGGGGTCGCGGCAGTACTTC. This encodes CAISPGEREGSRQYF.

This clonotype showed up just a few times. CDR3 protein: CASRGHSQETQYF. The CDR3 nucleotides read TGTGCCAGCAGAGGACACAGCCAAGAGACCCAGTACTTC. The V call is TRBV12-3 or TRBV12-4, the J call TRBJ2-5, with a possible D match to TRBD1 (5 bases). V was cut by 6 bases and J by 1 base, with 9 bases left in between. This CDR3 has 13 residues.

This clonotype was found a few times. The chain uses TRBV9 and TRBJ1-1; a possible D gene is TRBD1 (5 bases). The germline V gene encodes CDR1 SGDLS and CDR2 YYNGEE. V was pared by 0 bases and J by 0 bases, with 9 bases between. This CDR3 spans 15 amino acids. The CDR3 DNA reads TGTGCCAGCAGCGTAGGGGTAGGGGTGAACACTGAAGCTTTCTTT. It codes for CASSVGVGVNTEAFF. Full variable domain (rest looked up from reference TRBV9 and TRBJ1-1): DSGVTQTPKHLITATGQRVTLRCSPRSGDLSVYWYQQSLDQGLQFLIQYYNGEERAKGNILERFSAQQFPDLHSELNLSSLELGDSALYFCASSVGVGVNTEAFFGQGTRLTVV.

This sequence joins TRBV20-1 and TRBJ1-1; perhaps TRBD1 as D (6 bases). V was clipped by 3 bases and J by 4 bases, with 15 bases between them. Germline CDR1 DFQATT, CDR2 SNEGSKA (reference sequence). The CDR3 length is 14 residues. This CDR3 reads CSASSGGPVTEAFF. CDR3 bases: TGCAGTGCTAGCTCCGGGGGGCCGGTCACTGAAGCTTTCTTT.

This clonotype occurred a few times. The chain links TRBV12-3 or TRBV12-4 to TRBJ2-5; 8 nucleotides align to TRBD2. The CDR3 is 13 residues long. V lost 6 bases, J lost 4 bases, and 4 bases stayed unmatched. In DNA, the CDR3 is TGTGCCAGCAGACCGGGACTAGGAGAGACCCAGTACTTC. Its protein product is CASRPGLGETQYF.

The V gene is TRBV20-1, the J gene TRBJ1-2; no clear D gene. Trimming left V 3 bases short and J 3 bases short, with 17 bases between. There are 15 residues in the CDR3. CDR1 is DFQATT and CDR2 is SNEGSKA in the germline V gene (reference sequence). This CDR3 is CSARSPRGLHYGYTF. The DNA for the CDR3 is TGCAGTGCTAGGTCCCCGCGCGGGCTGCACTATGGCTACACCTTC.

V is TRBV5-1 and J is TRBJ1-2; D is uncertain. V lost 0 bases, J lost 5 bases, and 5 bases lay in between. The CDR3 spans 12 residues. Germline-derived CDR1 and CDR2 are SGHRS and YFSETQ. The CDR3 region is CASSLASYGYTF. The CDR3 nucleotides read TGCGCCAGCAGCTTGGCCTCATATGGCTACACCTTC. Full variable domain (outside the CDR3, taken from reference TRBV5-1 and TRBJ1-2): KAGVTQTPRYLIKTRGQQVTLSCSPISGHRSVSWYQQTPGQGLQFLFEYFSETQRNKGNFPGRFSGRQFSNSRSEMNVSTLELGDSALYLCASSLASYGYTFGSGTRLTVV.

This clonotype has just a few counts. This rearrangement joins TRBV5-6 to TRBJ1-2; D remains ambiguous. This CDR3 has 12 residues. Trimming removed 0 bases from V and 4 bases from J, with 4 bases in between. Germline V lookup: CDR1 SGHDT, CDR2 YYEEEE. In DNA, the CDR3 is TGTGCCAGCAGCTTGGTCAGCTATGGCTACACCTTC. Its protein is CASSLVSYGYTF.

There are a few counts of this clonotype. The rearrangement links TRBV6-5 to TRBJ2-7; D possibly uses TRBD1 or TRBD2 (6 bases each). This CDR3 region has 16 residues. Deletions cut 2 bases from V and 7 bases from J, with 21 bases between. Germline assignment: CDR1 MNHEY and CDR2 SVGAGI. CDR3 amino acids: CASSYSFRPGAGEQYF. The CDR3 bases are TGTGCCAGCAGTTACAGTTTCCGACCAGGGGCGGGGGAGCAGTACTTC.

The chain recombines TRBV5-6 with TRBJ2-7, with D perhaps matching TRBD1 (5 bases). Germline-derived CDR1 and CDR2 are SGHDT and YYEEEE. The CDR3 runs to 12 residues. Deletions cut 0 bases from V and 9 bases from J, with 10 bases between. The CDR3 is CASSLGSQGQYF. The CDR3 region has the DNA TGTGCCAGCAGCTTGGGATCGCAGGGGCAGTACTTC.

Worth noting for this clonotype: Sequence at one end of the junction differs from germline and may be a read error. The V call is TRBV20-1, the J call TRBJ2-1; 10 nucleotides match TRBD2. The V gene's germline CDR1 is DFQATT and CDR2 SNEGSKA (reference sequence). This CDR3 contains 15 residues. The CDR3 spells CSARDQLAGATSGVF. In DNA form, the CDR3 reads TGCAGTGCTAGAGATCAGCTAGCGGGGGCCACGAGCGGGGTCTTC.

The sample holds a few counts of this clonotype. The DNA of the CDR3 is TGTGCCAGCAGCCCGCGGGACAGCCAAGAGACCCAGTACTTC. It is translated as CASSPRDSQETQYF. J is TRBJ2-5 and V is TRBV12-3 or TRBV12-4; TRBD1 is a possible D gene (7 bases). The CDR3 runs to 14 residues. Trimming left V 6 bases short and J 1 base short, with 12 bases between.

This clonotype was seen more than once but under ten times. V is TRBV20-1 and J is TRBJ2-1; D not resolved. There are 14 residues in the CDR3. V was clipped by 8 bases and J by 7 bases, with 21 bases between them. The germline CDR1 and CDR2 sequences are DFQATT and SNEGSKA (reference sequence). CDR3 protein: CSHASLKGWNEQFF. As DNA, the CDR3 is TGCAGTCATGCTAGTTTGAAGGGCTGGAATGAGCAGTTCTTC.

This clonotype has a handful of counts. The rearrangement links TRBV10-3 to TRBJ2-7; 8 bases line up with TRBD1. Germline assignment: CDR1 ENHRY and CDR2 SYGVKD. The CDR3 totals 13 residues. The V gene end was trimmed by 7 bases and the J gene end by 2 bases; junction bases not matched to a gene: 4. CDR3 sequence (DNA): TGTGCCATCAAGACAGGGGATACCTACGAGCAGTACTTC. It is translated as CAIKTGDTYEQYF.

This clonotype was seen only a few times. The chain couples TRBV11-2 to TRBJ2-1; 7 nucleotides align to TRBD2. The CDR3 length is 18 residues. The germline V gene has CDR1 SGHAT and CDR2 FQNNGV. V was clipped by 5 bases and J by 3 bases; unmatched bases: 16. The CDR3 spells CASSPSLAQKRGYNEQFF. The CDR3 DNA reads TGTGCCAGCAGCCCGTCACTAGCGCAAAAACGGGGCTACAATGAGCAGTTCTTC.